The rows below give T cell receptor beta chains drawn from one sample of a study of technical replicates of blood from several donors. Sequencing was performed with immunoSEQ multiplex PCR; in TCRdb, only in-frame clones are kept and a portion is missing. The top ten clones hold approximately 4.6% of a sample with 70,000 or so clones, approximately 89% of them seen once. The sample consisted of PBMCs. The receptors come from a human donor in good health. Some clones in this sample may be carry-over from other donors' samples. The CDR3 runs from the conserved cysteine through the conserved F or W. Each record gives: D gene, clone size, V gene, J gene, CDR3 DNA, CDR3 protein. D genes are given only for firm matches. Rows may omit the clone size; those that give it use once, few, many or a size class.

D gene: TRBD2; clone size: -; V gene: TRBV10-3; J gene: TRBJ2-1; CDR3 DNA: TGTGCCATCACTAAGAACCTAGCGGGAGGGTCCAACAATGAGCAGTTCTTC; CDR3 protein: CAITKNLAGGSNNEQFF
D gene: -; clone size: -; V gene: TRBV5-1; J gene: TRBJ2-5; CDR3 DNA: TGCGCCAGCAGCGCTGGACACCCCCAAGAGACCCAGTACTTC; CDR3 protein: CASSAGHPQETQYF
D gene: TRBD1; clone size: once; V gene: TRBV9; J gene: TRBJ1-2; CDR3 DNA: TGTGCCAGCAGCGTAGGAGACAGGGCAGTCCGAGCTTATGGCTACACCTTC; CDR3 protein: CASSVGDRAVRAYGYTF
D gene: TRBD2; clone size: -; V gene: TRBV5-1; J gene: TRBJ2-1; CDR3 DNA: TGCGCCAGCACAGCGGGAGGAGGCTACAATGAGCAGTTCTTC; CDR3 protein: CASTAGGGYNEQFF
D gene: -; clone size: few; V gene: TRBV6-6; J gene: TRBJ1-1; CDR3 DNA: TGTGCCAGCAGTTACTCGACAGGTGGGGGAACTGAAGCTTTCTTT; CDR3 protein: CASSYSTGGGTEAFF
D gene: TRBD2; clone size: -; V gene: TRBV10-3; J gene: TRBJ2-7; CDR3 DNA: TGTGCCATCAGTGAGTTTACTAGCGGACCCTACGAGCAGTACTTC; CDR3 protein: CAISEFTSGPYEQYF
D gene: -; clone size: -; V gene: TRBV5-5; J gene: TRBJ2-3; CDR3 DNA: TGTGCCAGCACCTTGGCCGGGTCTAGCACAGATACGCAGTATTTT; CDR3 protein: CASTLAGSSTDTQYF
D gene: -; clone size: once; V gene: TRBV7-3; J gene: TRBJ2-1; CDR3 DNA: TGTGCCAGCAGCTTAACAACGTCCGGCGGGCCCTCCTACAATGAGCAGTTCTTC; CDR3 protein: CASSLTTSGGPSYNEQFF
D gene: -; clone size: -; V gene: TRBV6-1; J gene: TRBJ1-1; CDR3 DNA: TGTGCCAGCAGGAGCCGGGTTGGGGCCACTGAAGCTTTCTTT; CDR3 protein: CASRSRVGATEAFF
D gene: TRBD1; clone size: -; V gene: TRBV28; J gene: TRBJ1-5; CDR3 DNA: TGTGCCAGCAGCGCCGACAGGGGGCTTCAGCCCCAGCATTTT; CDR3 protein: CASSADRGLQPQHF
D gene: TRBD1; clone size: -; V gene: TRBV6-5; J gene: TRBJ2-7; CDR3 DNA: TGTGCCAGCAGCCGCGCCGGGCAGGGGGCATACGAGCAGTACTTC; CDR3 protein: CASSRAGQGAYEQYF
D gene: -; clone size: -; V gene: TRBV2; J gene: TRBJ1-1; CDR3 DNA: TGTGCCAGCAGTGATGGGGGGCGGGAGACTGAAGCTTTCTTT; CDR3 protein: CASSDGGRETEAFF
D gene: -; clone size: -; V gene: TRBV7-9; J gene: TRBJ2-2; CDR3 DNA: TGTGCCAGCAGCACCCCAGGGTCCGGGGAGCTGTTTTTT; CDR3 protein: CASSTPGSGELFF
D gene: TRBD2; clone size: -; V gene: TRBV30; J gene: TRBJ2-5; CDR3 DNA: TGTGCCTGGAGGCCGGGACTAGCGGGAGGGCCAGAGACCCAGTACTTC; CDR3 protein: CAWRPGLAGGPETQYF
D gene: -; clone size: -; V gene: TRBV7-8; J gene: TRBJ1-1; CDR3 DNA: TGTGCCAGCAGCCCGCGGGGGGCGAACACTGAAGCTTTCTTT; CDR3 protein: CASSPRGANTEAFF
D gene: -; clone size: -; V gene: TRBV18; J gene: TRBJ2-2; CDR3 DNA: TGTGCCAGCTCACCACTGTCAGGGGCCCTAAACACCGGGGAGCTGTTTTTT; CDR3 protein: CASSPLSGALNTGELFF
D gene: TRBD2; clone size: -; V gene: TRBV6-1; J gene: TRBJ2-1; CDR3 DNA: TGTGCCAGCAGTGAACTTAGCGGGGGGGCGAAAAATGAGCAGTTCTTC; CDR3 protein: CASSELSGGAKNEQFF
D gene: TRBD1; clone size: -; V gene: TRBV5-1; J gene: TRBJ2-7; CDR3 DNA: TGCGCCAGCAGCATAGGGACAGCCTTCTCCTACGAGCAGTACTTC; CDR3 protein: CASSIGTAFSYEQYF
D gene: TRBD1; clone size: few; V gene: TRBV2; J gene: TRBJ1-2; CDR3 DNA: TGTGCCAGCAGTAGGGACAGCCATGGCTACACCTTC; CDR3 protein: CASSRDSHGYTF
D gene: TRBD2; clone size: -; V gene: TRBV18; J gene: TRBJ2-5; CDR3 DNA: TGTGCCAGCTCACCACTAGCGGGAGGGCAAGAGACCCAGTACTTC; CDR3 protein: CASSPLAGGQETQYF
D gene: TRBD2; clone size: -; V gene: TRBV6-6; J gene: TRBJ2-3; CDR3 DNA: TGTGCCAGCACTGCTAGCGGGGGCACAGATACGCAGTATTTT; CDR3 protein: CASTASGGTDTQYF
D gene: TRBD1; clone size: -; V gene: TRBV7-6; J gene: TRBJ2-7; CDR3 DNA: TGTGCCAGCAGCCAGACAGGGATAGAGCAGTACTTC; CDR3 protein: CASSQTGIEQYF
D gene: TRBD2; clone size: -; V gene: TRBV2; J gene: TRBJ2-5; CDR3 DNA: TGTGCCAGCAGTGAAGGCATAGCGGGGGGACAAGAGACCCAGTACTTC; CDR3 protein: CASSEGIAGGQETQYF
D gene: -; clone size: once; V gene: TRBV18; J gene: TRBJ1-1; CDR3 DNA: TGTGCCAGCTCACCTTTCGGGGAGCTCATGAACACTGAAGCTTTCTTT; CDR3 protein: CASSPFGELMNTEAFF
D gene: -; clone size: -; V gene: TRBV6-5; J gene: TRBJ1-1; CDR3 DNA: TGTGCCAGCAGCTTTACCGGGACAACCAACACTGAAGCTTTCTTT; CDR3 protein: CASSFTGTTNTEAFF
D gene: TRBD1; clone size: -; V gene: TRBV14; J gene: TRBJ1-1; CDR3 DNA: TGTGCCAGCAGCCCATGGGACAGGGGGCTGGGGACTGAAGCTTTCTTT; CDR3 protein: CASSPWDRGLGTEAFF
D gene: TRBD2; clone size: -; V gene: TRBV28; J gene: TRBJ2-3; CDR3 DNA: TGTGCCAGCAGTCTCCCGGGACTAGCAAGGGATACGCAGTATTTT; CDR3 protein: CASSLPGLARDTQYF
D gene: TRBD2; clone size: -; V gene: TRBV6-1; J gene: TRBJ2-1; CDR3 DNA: TGTGCCAGCAGTGCCTTGCGGGGGAGCTCCTACAATGAGCAGTTCTTC; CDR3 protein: CASSALRGSSYNEQFF
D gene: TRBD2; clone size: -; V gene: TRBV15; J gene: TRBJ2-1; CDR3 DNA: TGTGCCACCAGCAGAGATTTGGCTAGCGGGAGGGCCGTCAGGTTCTTC; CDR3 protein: CATSRDLASGRAVRFF
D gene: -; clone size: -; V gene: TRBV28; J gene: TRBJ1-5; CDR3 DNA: TGTGCCAGCAGCGAGGTAGGAAATCAGCCCCAGCATTTT; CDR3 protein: CASSEVGNQPQHF
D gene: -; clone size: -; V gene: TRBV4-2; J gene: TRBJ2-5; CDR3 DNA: TGTGCCAGCAGCCGGGAGGCAGGCGAGACCCAGTACTTC; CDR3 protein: CASSREAGETQYF
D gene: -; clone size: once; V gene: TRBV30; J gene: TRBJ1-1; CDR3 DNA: TGTGCCTGGAGGCAAACTGGGGGCTCAGGCACTGAAGCTTTCTTT; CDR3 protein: CAWRQTGGSGTEAFF
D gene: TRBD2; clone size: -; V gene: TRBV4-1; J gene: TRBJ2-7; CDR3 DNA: TGCGCCAGCAGCCAAGGTGAGACTAGCGGGGGGCACGACGAGCAGTACTTC; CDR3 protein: CASSQGETSGGHDEQYF
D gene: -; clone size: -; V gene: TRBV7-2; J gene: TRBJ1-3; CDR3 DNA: TGTGCCAGCAGCTGGGACACCGCCTCTGGAAACACCATATATTTT; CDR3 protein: CASSWDTASGNTIYF
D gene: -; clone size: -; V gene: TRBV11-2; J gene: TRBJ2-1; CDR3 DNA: TGTGCCAGCAGCTCGGAGGCTTCTAGTTACAATGAGCAGTTCTTC; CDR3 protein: CASSSEASSYNEQFF
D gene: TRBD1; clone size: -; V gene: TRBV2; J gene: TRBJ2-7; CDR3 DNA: TGTGCCAGCAGTGAATCTCCGGACAGGGACCACGAGCAGTACTTC; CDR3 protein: CASSESPDRDHEQYF
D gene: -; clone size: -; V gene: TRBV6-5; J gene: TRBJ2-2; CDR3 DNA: TGTGCCAGCAGTTACTCCCCGGGACAAGTCACCGGGGAGCTGTTTTTT; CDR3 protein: CASSYSPGQVTGELFF
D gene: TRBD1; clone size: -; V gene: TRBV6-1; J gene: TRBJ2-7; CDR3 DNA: TGTGCCAGTGGACAGGTGTACGAGCAGTACTTC; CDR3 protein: CASGQVYEQYF
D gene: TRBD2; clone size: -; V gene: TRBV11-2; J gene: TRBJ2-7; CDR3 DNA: TGTGCCAGCAGCTTAGATCTCACTTCTAGCGGGGGGTACGAGCAGTACTTC; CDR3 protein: CASSLDLTSSGGYEQYF
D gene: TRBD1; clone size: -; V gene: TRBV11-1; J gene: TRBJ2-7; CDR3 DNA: TGTGCCAGCAGCAGGCTTACCGGGACAGGGGTCTCCGAGCAGTACTTC; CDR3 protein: CASSRLTGTGVSEQYF
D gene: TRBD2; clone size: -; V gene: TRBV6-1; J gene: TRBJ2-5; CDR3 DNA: TGTGCCAGCAGTGGGGGACTAGCGCTACAGCAAGAGACCCAGTACTTC; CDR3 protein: CASSGGLALQQETQYF
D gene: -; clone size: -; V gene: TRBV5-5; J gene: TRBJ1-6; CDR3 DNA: TGTGCCAGCAGCTTCAGGCAGGGATATTCACCCCTCCACTTT; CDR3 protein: CASSFRQGYSPLHF
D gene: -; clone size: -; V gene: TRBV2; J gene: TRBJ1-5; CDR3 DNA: TGTGCCAGCTCTCGGGGGGCGGATCAGCCCCAGCATTTT; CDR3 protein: CASSRGADQPQHF
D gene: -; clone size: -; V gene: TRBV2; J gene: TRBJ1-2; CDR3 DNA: TGTGCCAGCAGATGGAGTTTTGCAGAGAAAGATGGCTACACCTTC; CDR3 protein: CASRWSFAEKDGYTF
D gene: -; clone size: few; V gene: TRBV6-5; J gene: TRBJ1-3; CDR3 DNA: TGTGCCAGCAGTTACGAGGGGAGGGCTGGAAACACCATATATTTT; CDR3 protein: CASSYEGRAGNTIYF
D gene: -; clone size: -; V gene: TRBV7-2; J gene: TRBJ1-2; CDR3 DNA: TGTGCCAGCAGCCGTGACAGACCTAACTATGGCTACACCTTC; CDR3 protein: CASSRDRPNYGYTF
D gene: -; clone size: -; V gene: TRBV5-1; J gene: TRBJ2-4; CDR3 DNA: TGCGCCAGCAGCTTGGAAGGCGGGTCGGGCAAAAACATTCAGTACTTC; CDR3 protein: CASSLEGGSGKNIQYF
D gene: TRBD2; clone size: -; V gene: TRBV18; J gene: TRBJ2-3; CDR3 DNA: TGTGCCAGCTCACCGGGGCTAGCGGGAGGACTATTCACAGATACGCAGTATTTT; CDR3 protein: CASSPGLAGGLFTDTQYF
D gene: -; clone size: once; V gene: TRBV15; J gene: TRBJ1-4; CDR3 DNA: TGTGCCACCAGCAGGGACAGCGGGGACAAACTGTTTTTT; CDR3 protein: CATSRDSGDKLFF
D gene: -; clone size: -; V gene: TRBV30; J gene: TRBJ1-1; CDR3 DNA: TGTGCCTGGAGGTTCGACGCCGTAGCTGAGGCTTTCTTT; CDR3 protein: CAWRFDAVAEAFF
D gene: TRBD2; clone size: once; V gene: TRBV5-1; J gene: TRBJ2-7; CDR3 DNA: TGCGCCAGCAGCGAACTAGCGGACGGATCCTACGAGCAGTACTTC; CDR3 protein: CASSELADGSYEQYF
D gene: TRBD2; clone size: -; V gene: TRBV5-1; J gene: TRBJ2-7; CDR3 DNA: TGCGCCAGCAGCCGTCAGTCTAGCGGCACCTACGAGCAGTACTTC; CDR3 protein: CASSRQSSGTYEQYF
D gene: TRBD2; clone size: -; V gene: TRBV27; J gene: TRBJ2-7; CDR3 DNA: TGTGCCAGCAGTTCTTTGGGCGGGGGCGGGGGGTACGAGCAGTACTTC; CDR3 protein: CASSSLGGGGGYEQYF
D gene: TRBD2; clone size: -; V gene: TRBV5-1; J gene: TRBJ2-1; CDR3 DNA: TGCGCCAGCAGCTTGGCACTAGCGGGAGTTGAGCAGTTCTTC; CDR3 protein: CASSLALAGVEQFF
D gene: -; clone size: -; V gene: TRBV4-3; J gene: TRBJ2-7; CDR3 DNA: TGCGCCAGCAGCCAAGAACGGAGGGGGGGGGACCATCACTTC; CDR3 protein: CASSQERRGGDHHF